This TCR beta chain originates from a study of shared clonotypes between healthy human individuals. Study-wide background: Every donor yielded three CD4 naive, three CD4 memory, two CD8 naive and one CD8 memory plate.

The CDR3 sequence is 16 residues long. Trimming left V 1 base short and J 0 bases short, with 11 bases between. In germline, CDR1 is SGDLS, CDR2 YYNGEE. Researchers partitioned CD4+ cells into CD45RA+ naive and CD45RA-negative memory subsets. Study observations and caveats: Sharing across a few donors was seen in roughly 5% of naive CD4 clonotypes.

Turning to this clone: Antigen specificity is unknown.

The input for sorted-subset replicate PCRs was roughly 180 ng DNA, approximately 30,000 T cell genomes. Sequencing was performed with immunoSEQ multiplex PCR; in TCRdb, only in-frame clones are kept and a portion is missing. This table holds roughly 2.5 million clones, roughly nine tenths found once. The chain employs TRBV9 and TRBJ1-3, with no clear D. The origin of this receptor is a man between 18 and 29 years old in good health. Sequencing input: naive CD4+ T cells sorted from blood. Subset indicated: CD45RA+ positively selected. CDR3 nucleotides: TGTGCCAGCAGCGTAAGAAGTACGGTCTCTGGAAACACCATATATTTT. Translation gives CASSVRSTVSGNTIYF.